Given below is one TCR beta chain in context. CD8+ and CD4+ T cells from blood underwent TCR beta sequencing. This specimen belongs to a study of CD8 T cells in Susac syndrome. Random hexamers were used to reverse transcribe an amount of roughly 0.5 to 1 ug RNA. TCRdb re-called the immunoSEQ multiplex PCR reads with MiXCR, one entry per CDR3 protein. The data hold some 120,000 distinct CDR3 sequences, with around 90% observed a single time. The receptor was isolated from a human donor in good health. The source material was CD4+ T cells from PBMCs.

CDR3 DNA sequence: TGTGCCAGCAGCTTAAGGGAAGAGGGAGGGGAGCTGTTTTTT. Amino acid sequence: CASSLREEGGELFF. The chain carries TRBV5-4 and TRBJ2-2; D might be TRBD2 (5 bases). Per the germline V gene, CDR1 is SGHNT and CDR2 is YYREEE (reference sequence). The CDR3 has 14 residues. Trimming removed 2 bases at V and 8 bases at J, with 13 bases between.